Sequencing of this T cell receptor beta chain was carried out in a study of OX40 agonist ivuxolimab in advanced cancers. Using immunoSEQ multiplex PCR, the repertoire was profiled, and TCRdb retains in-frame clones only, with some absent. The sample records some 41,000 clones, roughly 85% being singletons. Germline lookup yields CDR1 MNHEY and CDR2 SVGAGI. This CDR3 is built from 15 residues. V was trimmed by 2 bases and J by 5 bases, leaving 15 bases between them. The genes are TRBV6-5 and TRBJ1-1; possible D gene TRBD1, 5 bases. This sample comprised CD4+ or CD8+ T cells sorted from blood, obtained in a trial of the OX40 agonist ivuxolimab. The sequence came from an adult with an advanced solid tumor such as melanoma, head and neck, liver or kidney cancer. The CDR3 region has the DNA TGTGCCAGCAGTTACGGGACTGGCCGGGGGACTGAAGCTTTCTTT. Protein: CASSYGTGRGTEAFF.